What follows are 31 T cell receptor beta chains derived from one specimen sequenced in a study of shared clonotypes between healthy human individuals. Method: immunoSEQ multiplex PCR; TCRdb's copy keeps in-frame clones and lacks some. The repertoire holds 550,000 to 850,000 clones, with around 72% as singletons. The material sequenced was memory CD4+ T cells sorted from blood. As to subset: CD45RA-negative fraction. The receptor source for this set is a woman aged 25 to 45 in good health.

The chain uses TRBV7-9 and TRBJ2-2, with 7 positions matching TRBD1. The V and J ends lost 4 bases and 0 bases, in that order; junction bases with no gene match: 5. CDR3 length equals 16 residues. Germline loops: CDR1 SEHNR, CDR2 FQNEAQ (reference sequence). The DNA for the CDR3 is TGTGCCAGCAGCTCTAGGGACAGCGCGAACACCGGGGAGCTGTTTTTT. Amino acid sequence: CASSSRDSANTGELFF. The complete variable domain, with remaining parts taken from reference TRBV7-9 and TRBJ2-2, reads DTGVSQNPRHKITKRGQNVTFRCDPISEHNRLYWYRQTLGQGPEFLTYFQNEAQLEKSRLLSDRFSAERPKGSFSTLEIQRTEQGDSAMYLCASSSRDSANTGELFFGEGSRLTVL.

This clone was observed a handful of times. The genes are TRBV28 and TRBJ2-1; no firm D call. The V and J ends lost 6 bases and 9 bases respectively, with 15 bases between them. CDR1 and CDR2 from the germline V gene are MDHEN and SYDVKM. This CDR3 comprises 13 residues. This chain's CDR3 is CASSGPHYGEQFF. CDR3 sequence (DNA): TGTGCCAGCAGCGGCCCCCATTATGGTGAGCAGTTCTTC.

The chain joins TRBV5-1 to TRBJ2-7; 8 bases map to TRBD1. Germline CDR1 and CDR2: SGHRS and YFSETQ. With 0 bases clipped from V and 6 bases from J, the junction kept 14 bases outside the gene matches. The CDR3 spans 17 residues. CDR3 amino acids: CASSLAYSGTGEPEQYF. DNA of the CDR3: TGCGCCAGCAGCTTGGCCTATTCCGGGACAGGCGAACCCGAGCAGTACTTC.

This sequence joins TRBV30 and TRBJ1-1; TRBD1 agrees at 7 bases. CDR3 length: 13 residues. Trimming took 4 bases from V and 3 from J; bases not matched to a gene: 5. The V gene's germline CDR1 is GTSNPN and CDR2 SVGIG (reference sequence). CDR3 in amino acids: CAWIFGQDTEAFF. In nucleotides, the CDR3 is TGTGCCTGGATCTTCGGACAGGACACTGAAGCTTTCTTT.

The chain couples TRBV5-1 to TRBJ2-2, with 7 nucleotides matching TRBD2. Germline CDR1 SGHRS, CDR2 YFSETQ. The CDR3 is made up of 16 amino acids. The trim removed 4 bases at V and 5 bases at J, leaving 11 bases unmatched. CDR3 amino acids: CASSPLAGFGTGELFF. The CDR3 DNA reads TGCGCCAGCAGCCCGTTAGCGGGTTTCGGGACCGGGGAGCTGTTTTTT.

This chain links TRBV6-1 with TRBJ2-3; 7 nucleotides line up with TRBD2. CDR1 and CDR2 (germline): MNHNS, SASEGT. V lost 6 bases to trimming and J lost 3 bases; unmatched junction nucleotides: 9. This CDR3 has 15 amino acids. CDR3 loop: CASSPGGSGTDTQYF. CDR3 bases: TGTGCCAGCAGCCCCGGGGGGAGTGGTACAGATACGCAGTATTTT.

This clone was found many times. The chain combines TRBV11-2 with TRBJ2-1, with D perhaps TRBD1 (7 bases). Germline loops: CDR1 SGHAT, CDR2 FQNNGV. This CDR3 is built from 15 residues. V gave up 2 bases and J gave up 8 bases, with 16 bases separating them. This chain's CDR3 is CASSLRGQPGDEQFF. The CDR3 DNA sequence: TGTGCCAGCAGCTTAAGGGGACAGCCGGGGGATGAGCAGTTCTTC. Full variable domain (outside the CDR3, taken from reference TRBV11-2 and TRBJ2-1): EAGVAQSPRYKIIEKRQSVAFWCNPISGHATLYWYQQILGQGPKLLIQFQNNGVVDDSQLPKDRFSAERLKGVDSTLKIQPAKLEDSAVYLCASSLRGQPGDEQFFGPGTRLTVL.

The chain joins TRBV20-1 to TRBJ2-4; D is perhaps TRBD1 or TRBD2 (6 bases each). The CDR3 has 11 amino acids. The germline V gene encodes CDR1 DFQATT and CDR2 SNEGSKA (reference sequence). The CDR3 bases are TGCAGGGGGGGCGAGGGGAACATTCAGTACTTC. Protein: CRGGEGNIQYF.

The genes are TRBV5-4 and TRBJ2-5; 10 positions agree with TRBD1. This CDR3 is built from 15 residues. V shed 3 bases, J shed 5 bases, and the junction held 7 bases outside the gene matches. Germline CDR1 and CDR2: SGHNT and YYREEE (reference sequence). The CDR3 is CASSSATGGAETQYF. As DNA, the CDR3 is TGTGCCAGCAGCTCAGCGACAGGGGGCGCGGAGACCCAGTACTTC.

This chain joins TRBV5-1 and TRBJ2-1, with 9 bases matching TRBD2. The CDR3 totals 17 residues. The ends lost 0 bases at V and 3 bases at J; junction bases unmatched: 7. Germline CDR1 is SGHRS and CDR2 is YFSETQ. DNA of the CDR3: TGCGCCAGCAGCTTGGTGCTAGCGGGATCGGGCTACAATGAGCAGTTCTTC. It yields the protein CASSLVLAGSGYNEQFF.

This clone was found a few times. The chain uses TRBV18 and TRBJ1-2, with 8 bases fitting TRBD1. The CDR3 runs 14 residues. Germline V CDR1 and CDR2: KGHSH, LQKENI. Trimming at V came to 3 bases and at J to 4 bases, leaving 4 bases not matched to a gene. CDR3 in amino acids: CASSPEQGGYGYTF. DNA of the CDR3: TGTGCCAGCTCACCGGAACAGGGGGGCTATGGCTACACCTTC.

The V call is TRBV6-6, the J call TRBJ1-2; unclear D gene. CDR3 length: 13 amino acids. V gave up 8 bases and J gave up 8 bases, with 18 bases separating them. CDR1 is MNHNY and CDR2 is SVGAGI in the germline V gene (reference sequence). The CDR3 is CASYGGRREGYTF. Written as DNA, the CDR3 is TGTGCCAGCTATGGAGGTCGGAGGGAGGGCTACACCTTC.

The chain recombines TRBV28 with TRBJ2-7; D uncertain. The CDR3 covers 13 residues. V shed 6 bases and J shed 5 bases, with 14 bases lying between them. Per the germline V gene, CDR1 is MDHEN and CDR2 is SYDVKM. The CDR3 region is CASSRSTYNEQYF. The CDR3 region has the DNA TGTGCCAGCAGCCGGTCTACCTACAACGAGCAGTACTTC.

The rearrangement links TRBV29-1 to TRBJ2-1, with 12 nucleotides matching TRBD2. The V and J ends lost 2 bases and 6 bases, in that order; junction bases with no gene match: 5. The CDR3 extends over 15 amino acids. CDR1 and CDR2 (germline): SQVTM, ANQGSEA. The CDR3 DNA reads TGCAGCGTTGAAATAGGGACTAGCGGGTTCAATGAGCAGTTCTTC. This sequence encodes CSVEIGTSGFNEQFF.

This chain joins TRBV27 and TRBJ2-3, with TRBD1 matching over 8 bases. The ends lost 7 bases at V and 8 bases at J; junction bases unmatched: 5. CDR1 is MNHEY, CDR2 SMNVEV, per germline (reference sequence). There are 12 residues in the CDR3. The DNA of the CDR3 is TGTGCCAGCACAGGGGGCGGTAGTACGCAGTATTTT. Translating gives CASTGGGSTQYF.

This clone was seen more than once but under ten times. The V gene is TRBV11-2, the J gene TRBJ2-5, with 7 bases matching TRBD1. Germline V lookup: CDR1 SGHAT, CDR2 FQNNGV. The CDR3 has 16 residues. The V gene end was trimmed by 0 bases and the J gene end by 5 bases; junction bases not matched to a gene: 9. The CDR3 nucleotides are TGTGCCAGCAGCTTAGAGATCAGAGGGGGCCGGGAGACCCAGTACTTC. Protein sequence: CASSLEIRGGRETQYF.

V and J are TRBV6-4 and TRBJ2-2; possible D gene TRBD2, 5 bases. CDR3 length: 14 amino acids. Trimming took 3 bases from V and 4 from J, leaving 9 bases between them. Per the germline V gene, CDR1 is MRHNA and CDR2 is SNTAGT. For the CDR3, the DNA is TGTGCCAGCAGTGAAGACTACAGCACCGGGGAGCTGTTTTTT. Translation gives CASSEDYSTGELFF.

The chain combines TRBV29-1 with TRBJ1-4; possible D gene TRBD1, 6 bases. This CDR3 region has 14 residues. Germline V gene lookup returns CDR1 SQVTM and CDR2 ANQGSEA. The V and J ends lost 5 bases and 3 bases respectively, with 13 bases between them. CDR3 sequence: CSVRKGDSNEKLFF. The CDR3 bases are TGCAGCGTTCGCAAGGGGGATTCTAATGAAAAACTGTTTTTT.

The V call is TRBV5-1, the J call TRBJ2-3, with a tentative D call TRBD1 (6 bases). Trimming pared 3 bases from V and 4 bases from J, leaving 15 bases between. CDR3 length: 15 residues. Per the germline V gene, CDR1 is SGHRS and CDR2 is YFSETQ. The CDR3 DNA follows: TGCGCCAGCAGCTATGGGGGCGCGGGCCCAGATACGCAGTATTTT. This sequence encodes CASSYGGAGPDTQYF.

This rearrangement joins TRBV5-5 to TRBJ1-2, with 10 nucleotides matching TRBD1. Per germline, CDR1 SGHKS and CDR2 YYEKEE (reference sequence). V shed 4 bases, J shed 12 bases, and the junction held 12 bases outside the gene matches. CDR3 length: 14 residues. The CDR3 loop reads CASSGGQGLLSHTF. CDR3 DNA sequence: TGTGCCAGCAGCGGGGGACAGGGGTTACTGTCCCACACCTTC.

The chain recombines TRBV2 with TRBJ1-2; 7 nucleotides line up with TRBD1. V was clipped by 4 bases and J by 2 bases; unmatched bases: 7. The CDR3 loop spans 15 amino acids. Germline V gives CDR1 SNHLY, CDR2 FYNNEI. The CDR3 sequence: CASSGGQSRNYGYTF. In nucleotides, the CDR3 is TGTGCCAGCAGTGGGGGACAGTCCCGAAACTATGGCTACACCTTC.

The chain has TRBV29-1 and TRBJ2-5, with D maybe TRBD1 (6 bases). In germline, CDR1 is SQVTM, CDR2 ANQGSEA. Trimming removed 1 base from V and 11 bases from J, with 17 bases in between. The CDR3 spans 13 residues. For the CDR3, the DNA is TGCAGCGTTGAAGTGGATTGGGGGCAAGAGCAGTACTTC. It yields the protein CSVEVDWGQEQYF.

The chain has TRBV27 and TRBJ1-4, with D perhaps TRBD1 (5 bases). The CDR3 totals 17 residues. With 5 bases removed from V and 11 bases from J, the gap between germline ends came to 27 bases. Germline lookup yields CDR1 MNHEY and CDR2 SMNVEV (reference sequence). For the CDR3, the DNA is TGTGCCAGCAGTCCCCTCGGCAGGGAAGTTGGGGCCAGGAAACTGTTTTTT. Translated: CASSPLGREVGARKLFF.

The CDR3 region is CASSLARDQPQHF. The CDR3 coding sequence is TGTGCCAGCAGTTTAGCCAGGGATCAGCCCCAGCATTTT. The chain links TRBV27 to TRBJ1-5, with TRBD1 as a possible D gene (5 bases). V lost 2 bases, J lost 5 bases, and 7 bases lay in between. Germline V gene sequence: CDR1 MNHEY, CDR2 SMNVEV (reference sequence). The CDR3 length is 13 residues.

CDR3 amino acids: CASSHTRGNTQYF. CDR3 coding DNA: TGTGCCAGCAGCCACACCCGTGGAAATACGCAGTATTTT. V and J are TRBV5-4 and TRBJ2-3; unclear D gene. Trimming pared 4 bases from V and 7 bases from J, leaving 13 bases between. CDR1 and CDR2 from the germline V gene are SGHNT and YYREEE (reference sequence). The CDR3 is 13 amino acids.

This clone came up once. J is TRBJ2-2 and V is TRBV10-2; 10 nucleotides align to TRBD1. V shed 9 bases, J shed 4 bases, and the junction held 8 bases outside the gene matches. The CDR3 consists of 15 residues. Per the germline V gene, CDR1 is WSHSY and CDR2 is SAAADI. CDR3 in amino acids: CARNGQGGRTGELFF. In DNA form, the CDR3 reads TGCGCCAGAAACGGACAGGGGGGGCGCACCGGGGAGCTGTTTTTT.

The rearrangement links TRBV28 to TRBJ1-2; TRBD1 might be the D (5 bases). Trimming stripped 7 bases from V and 0 bases from J, with 18 bases between. The CDR3 consists of 16 residues. From germline, CDR1 is MDHEN and CDR2 SYDVKM. Here the CDR3 DNA reads TGTGCCAGCACCACTGGGGGTGGGTCACCTAACTATGGCTACACCTTC. Translation gives CASTTGGGSPNYGYTF.

The rearrangement links TRBV7-2 to TRBJ2-7; maybe TRBD1 (5 bases). CDR1 and CDR2 (germline): SGHTA, FQGNSA. V lost 4 bases and J 4 bases, leaving 11 bases between the germline ends. The CDR3 loop spans 13 amino acids. This CDR3 reads CASSSPDIYEQYF. The CDR3 DNA reads TGTGCCAGCAGCTCACCGGACATTTACGAGCAGTACTTC.

The rearrangement links TRBV27 to TRBJ2-3; 13 bases map to TRBD2. The CDR3 extends over 15 amino acids. Trimming cost V 7 bases and J 6 bases; bases outside gene matches: 7. Per germline, CDR1 MNHEY and CDR2 SMNVEV (reference sequence). The CDR3 region is CASIGLAGVSDTQYF. DNA for the CDR3: TGTGCCAGCATTGGACTAGCGGGAGTGTCTGATACGCAGTATTTT.

This clone was detected many times. J is TRBJ2-7 and V is TRBV7-6; 7 nucleotides align to TRBD1. Trimming at V came to 4 bases and at J to 2 bases, leaving 8 bases not matched to a gene. The germline V gene encodes CDR1 SGHVS and CDR2 FNYEAQ. This CDR3 region has 15 residues. The CDR3 region is CASSSSRDRTYEQYF. CDR3 nucleotide sequence: TGTGCCAGCAGCTCCAGCCGGGACAGAACCTACGAGCAGTACTTC.

The chain uses TRBV27 and TRBJ2-1, with 10 bases aligning to TRBD2. This CDR3 is 14 amino acids long. Germline CDR1 MNHEY, CDR2 SMNVEV (reference sequence). The junction had 6 bases not matched to a gene; V was cut back by 6 bases and J by 7 bases. The CDR3 loop is CASRPLAGVNEQFF. The CDR3 DNA reads TGTGCCAGCAGACCGCTAGCGGGAGTTAATGAGCAGTTCTTC.